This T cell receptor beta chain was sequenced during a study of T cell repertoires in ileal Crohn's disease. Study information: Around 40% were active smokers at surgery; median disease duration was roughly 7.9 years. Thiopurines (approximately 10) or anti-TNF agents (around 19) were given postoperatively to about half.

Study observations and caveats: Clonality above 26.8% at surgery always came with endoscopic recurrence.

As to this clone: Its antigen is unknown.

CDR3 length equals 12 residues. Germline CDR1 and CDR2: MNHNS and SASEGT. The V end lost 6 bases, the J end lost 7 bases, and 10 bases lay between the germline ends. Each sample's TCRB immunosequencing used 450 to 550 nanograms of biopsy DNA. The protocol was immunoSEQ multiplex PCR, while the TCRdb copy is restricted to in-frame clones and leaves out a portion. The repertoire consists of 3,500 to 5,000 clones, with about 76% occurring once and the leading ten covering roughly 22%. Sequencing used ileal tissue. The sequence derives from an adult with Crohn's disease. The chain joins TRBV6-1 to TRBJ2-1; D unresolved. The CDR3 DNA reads TGTGCCAGCAGCGACTTGTGGAATGAGCAGTTCTTC. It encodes CASSDLWNEQFF.